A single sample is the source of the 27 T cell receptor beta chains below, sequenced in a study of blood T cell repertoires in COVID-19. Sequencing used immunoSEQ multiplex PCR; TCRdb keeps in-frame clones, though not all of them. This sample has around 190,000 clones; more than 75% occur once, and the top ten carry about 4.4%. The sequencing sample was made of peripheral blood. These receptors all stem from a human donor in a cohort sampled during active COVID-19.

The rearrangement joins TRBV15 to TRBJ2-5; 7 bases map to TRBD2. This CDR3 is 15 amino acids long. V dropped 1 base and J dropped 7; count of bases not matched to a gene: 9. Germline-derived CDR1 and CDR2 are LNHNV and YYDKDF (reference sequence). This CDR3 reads CATSRVPTSEGTQYF. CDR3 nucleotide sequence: TGTGCCACCAGCAGAGTTCCCACTAGCGAGGGGACCCAGTACTTC.

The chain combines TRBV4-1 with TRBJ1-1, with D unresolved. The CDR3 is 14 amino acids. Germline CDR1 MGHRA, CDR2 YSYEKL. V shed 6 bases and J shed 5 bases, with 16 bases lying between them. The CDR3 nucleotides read TGCGCCAGCAGGTCGATCCCGGGTAGGACTGAAGCTTTCTTT. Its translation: CASRSIPGRTEAFF.

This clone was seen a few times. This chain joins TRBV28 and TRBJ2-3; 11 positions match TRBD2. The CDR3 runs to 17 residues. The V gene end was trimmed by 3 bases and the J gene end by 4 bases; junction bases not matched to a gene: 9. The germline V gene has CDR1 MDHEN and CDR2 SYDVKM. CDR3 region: CASSFAQLAGGADTQYF. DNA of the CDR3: TGTGCCAGCAGTTTTGCCCAGCTAGCGGGAGGTGCAGATACGCAGTATTTT.

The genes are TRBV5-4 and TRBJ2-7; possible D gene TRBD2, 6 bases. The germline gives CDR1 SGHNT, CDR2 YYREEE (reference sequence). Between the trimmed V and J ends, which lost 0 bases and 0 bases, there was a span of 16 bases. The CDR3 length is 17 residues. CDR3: CASSLGGGGSPSYEQYF. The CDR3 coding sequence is TGTGCCAGCAGCTTGGGTGGTGGGGGGAGCCCCTCCTACGAGCAGTACTTC. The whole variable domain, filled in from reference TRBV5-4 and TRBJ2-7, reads ETGVTQSPTHLIKTRGQQVTLRCSSQSGHNTVSWYQQALGQGPQFIFQYYREEENGRGNFPPRFSGLQFPNYSSELNVNALELDDSALYLCASSLGGGGSPSYEQYFGPGTRLTVT.

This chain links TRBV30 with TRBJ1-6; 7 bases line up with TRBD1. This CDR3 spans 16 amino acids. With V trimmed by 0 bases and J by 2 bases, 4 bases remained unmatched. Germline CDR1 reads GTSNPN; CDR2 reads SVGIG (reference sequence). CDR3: CAWSVKGTAYNSPLHF. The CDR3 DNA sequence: TGTGCCTGGAGTGTAAAAGGGACAGCCTATAATTCACCCCTCCACTTT.

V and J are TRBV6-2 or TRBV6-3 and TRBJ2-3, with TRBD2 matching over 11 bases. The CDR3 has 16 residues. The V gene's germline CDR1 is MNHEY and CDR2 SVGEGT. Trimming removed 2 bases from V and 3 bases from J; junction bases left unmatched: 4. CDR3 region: CASSYPLAGGTDTQYF. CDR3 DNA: TGTGCCAGCAGTTACCCCTTAGCGGGGGGGACAGATACGCAGTATTTT.

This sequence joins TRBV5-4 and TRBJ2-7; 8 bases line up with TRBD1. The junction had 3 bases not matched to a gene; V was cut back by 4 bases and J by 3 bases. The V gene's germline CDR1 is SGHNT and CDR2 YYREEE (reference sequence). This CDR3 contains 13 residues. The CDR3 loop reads CASSLRGRYEQYF. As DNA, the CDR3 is TGTGCCAGCAGCCTCAGGGGGCGCTACGAGCAGTACTTC.

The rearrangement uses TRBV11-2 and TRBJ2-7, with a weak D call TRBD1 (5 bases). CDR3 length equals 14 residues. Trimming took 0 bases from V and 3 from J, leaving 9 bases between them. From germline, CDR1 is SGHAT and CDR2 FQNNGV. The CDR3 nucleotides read TGTGCCAGCAGCTTAGACAGGGAATACTACGAGCAGTACTTC. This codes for CASSLDREYYEQYF.

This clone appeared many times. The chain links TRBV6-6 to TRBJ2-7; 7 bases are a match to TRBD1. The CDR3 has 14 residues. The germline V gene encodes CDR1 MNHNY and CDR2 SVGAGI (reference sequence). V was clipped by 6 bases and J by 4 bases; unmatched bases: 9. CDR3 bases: TGTGCCAGCAGCCAAGGACAGGCAAGGTACGAGCAGTACTTC. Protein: CASSQGQARYEQYF.

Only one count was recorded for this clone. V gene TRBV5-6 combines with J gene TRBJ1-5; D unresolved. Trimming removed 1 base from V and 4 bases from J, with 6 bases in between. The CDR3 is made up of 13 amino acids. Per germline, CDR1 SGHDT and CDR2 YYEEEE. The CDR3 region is CASSLFGNQPQHF. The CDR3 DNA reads TGTGCCAGCAGCTTGTTCGGGAATCAGCCCCAGCATTTT. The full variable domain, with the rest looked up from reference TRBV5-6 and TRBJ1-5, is DAGVTQSPTHLIKTRGQQVTLRCSPKSGHDTVSWYQQALGQGPQFIFQYYEEEERQRGNFPDRFSGHQFPNYSSELNVNALLLGDSALYLCASSLFGNQPQHFGDGTRLSIL.

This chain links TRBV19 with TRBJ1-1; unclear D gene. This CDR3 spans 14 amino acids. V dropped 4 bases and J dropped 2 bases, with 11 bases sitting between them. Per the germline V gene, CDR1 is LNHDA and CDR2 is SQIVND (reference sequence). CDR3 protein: CASSNREGNTEAFF. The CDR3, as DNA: TGTGCCAGTAGTAACCGAGAGGGTAACACTGAAGCTTTCTTT.

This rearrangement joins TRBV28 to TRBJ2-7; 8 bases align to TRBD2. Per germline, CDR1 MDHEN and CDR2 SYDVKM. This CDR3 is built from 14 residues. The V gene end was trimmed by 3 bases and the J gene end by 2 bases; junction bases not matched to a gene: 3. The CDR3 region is CASSFIGRAYEQYF. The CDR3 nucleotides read TGTGCCAGCAGTTTCATCGGGAGGGCCTACGAGCAGTACTTC.

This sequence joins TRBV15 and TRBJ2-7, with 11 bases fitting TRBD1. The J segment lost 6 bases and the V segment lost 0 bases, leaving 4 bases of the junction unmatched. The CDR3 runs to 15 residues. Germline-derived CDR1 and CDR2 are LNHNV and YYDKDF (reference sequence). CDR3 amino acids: CATSRDLGTGGEQYF. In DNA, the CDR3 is TGTGCCACCAGCAGAGATCTTGGGACAGGGGGCGAGCAGTACTTC.

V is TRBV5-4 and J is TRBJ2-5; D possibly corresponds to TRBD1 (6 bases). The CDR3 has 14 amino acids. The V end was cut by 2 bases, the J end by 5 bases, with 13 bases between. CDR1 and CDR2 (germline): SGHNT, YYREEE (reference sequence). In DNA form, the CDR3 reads TGTGCCAGCAGCTTAAGCACAGGGATGGAGACCCAGTACTTC. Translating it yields CASSLSTGMETQYF.

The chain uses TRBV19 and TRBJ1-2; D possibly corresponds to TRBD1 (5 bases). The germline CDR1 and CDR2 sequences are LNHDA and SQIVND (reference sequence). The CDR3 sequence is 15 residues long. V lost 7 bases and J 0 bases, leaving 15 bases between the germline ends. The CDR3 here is CASTTTGAANYGYTF. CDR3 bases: TGTGCCAGTACAACAACAGGAGCAGCTAACTATGGCTACACCTTC.

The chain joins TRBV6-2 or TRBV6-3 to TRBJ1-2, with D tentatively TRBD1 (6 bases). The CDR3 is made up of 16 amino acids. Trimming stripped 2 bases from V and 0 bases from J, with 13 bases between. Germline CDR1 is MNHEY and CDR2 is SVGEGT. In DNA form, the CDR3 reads TGTGCCAGCAGTTACAGCAAGGACAGACCTAACTATGGCTACACCTTC. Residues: CASSYSKDRPNYGYTF.

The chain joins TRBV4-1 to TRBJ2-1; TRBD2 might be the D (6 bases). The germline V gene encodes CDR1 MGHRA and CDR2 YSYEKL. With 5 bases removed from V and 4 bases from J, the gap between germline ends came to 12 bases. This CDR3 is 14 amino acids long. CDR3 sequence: CASSFRDSYNEQFF. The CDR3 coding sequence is TGCGCCAGCAGCTTTCGGGACTCTTACAATGAGCAGTTCTTC.

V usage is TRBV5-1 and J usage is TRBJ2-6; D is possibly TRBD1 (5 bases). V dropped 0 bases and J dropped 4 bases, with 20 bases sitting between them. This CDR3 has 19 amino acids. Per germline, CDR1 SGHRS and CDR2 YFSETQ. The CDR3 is CASSLASITTGSGANVLTF. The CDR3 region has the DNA TGCGCCAGCAGCTTGGCCTCCATAACTACAGGTTCCGGGGCCAACGTCCTGACTTTC.

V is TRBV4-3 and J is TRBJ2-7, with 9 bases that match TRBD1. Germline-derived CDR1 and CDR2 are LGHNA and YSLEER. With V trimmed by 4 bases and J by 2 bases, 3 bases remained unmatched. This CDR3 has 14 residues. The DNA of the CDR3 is TGCGCCAGCAGCCTCGGACAGGGGCCCTACGAGCAGTACTTC. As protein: CASSLGQGPYEQYF.

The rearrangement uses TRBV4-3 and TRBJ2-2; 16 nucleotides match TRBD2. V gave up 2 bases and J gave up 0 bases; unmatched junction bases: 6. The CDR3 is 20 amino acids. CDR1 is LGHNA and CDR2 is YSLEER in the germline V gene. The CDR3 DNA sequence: TGCGCCAGCAGCCAATACTCCGGGACTAGCGGGGGGGCGAACACCGGGGAGCTGTTTTTT. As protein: CASSQYSGTSGGANTGELFF.

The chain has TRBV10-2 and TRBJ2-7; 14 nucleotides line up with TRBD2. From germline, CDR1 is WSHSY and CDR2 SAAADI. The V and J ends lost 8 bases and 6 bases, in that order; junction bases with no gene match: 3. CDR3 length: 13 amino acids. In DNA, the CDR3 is TGCGCCAGCCGACTAGCGGGAGGGGGCGAGCAGTACTTC. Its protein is CASRLAGGGEQYF.

CDR3 sequence reads: CASSLWSSGGRNEQFF. In nucleotides, the CDR3 is TGTGCCAGCAGCCTCTGGAGTAGCGGGGGAAGGAATGAGCAGTTCTTC. The chain employs TRBV2 and TRBJ2-1; 9 nucleotides agree with TRBD2. J gave up 7 bases and V 6 bases, and 13 bases lay outside the gene matches. The CDR3 totals 16 residues. The germline V gene encodes CDR1 SNHLY and CDR2 FYNNEI.

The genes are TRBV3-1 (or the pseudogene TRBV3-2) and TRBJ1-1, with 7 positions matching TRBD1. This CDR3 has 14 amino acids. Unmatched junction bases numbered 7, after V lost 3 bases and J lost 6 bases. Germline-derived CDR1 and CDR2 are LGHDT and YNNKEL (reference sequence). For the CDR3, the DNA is TGTGCCAGCAGCCACGGACAGGCGGGGTCTGAAGCTTTCTTT. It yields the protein CASSHGQAGSEAFF.

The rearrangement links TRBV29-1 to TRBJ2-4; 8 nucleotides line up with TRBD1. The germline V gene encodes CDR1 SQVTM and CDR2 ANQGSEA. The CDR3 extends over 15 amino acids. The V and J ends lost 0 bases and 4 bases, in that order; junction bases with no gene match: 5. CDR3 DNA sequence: TGCAGCGTTGAAGATCCGGGACAGGCTAAAAACATTCAGTACTTC. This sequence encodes CSVEDPGQAKNIQYF.

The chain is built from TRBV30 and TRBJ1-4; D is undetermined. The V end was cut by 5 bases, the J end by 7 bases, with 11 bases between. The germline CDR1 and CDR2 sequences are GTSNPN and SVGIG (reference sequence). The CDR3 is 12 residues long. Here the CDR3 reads CAWGRSSEKLFF. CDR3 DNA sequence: TGTGCCTGGGGACGGTCTTCTGAAAAACTGTTTTTT. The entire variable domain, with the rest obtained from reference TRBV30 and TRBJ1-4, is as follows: SQTIHQWPATLVQPVGSPLSLECTVEGTSNPNLYWYRQAAGRGLQLLFYSVGIGQISSEVPQNLSASRPQDRQFILSSKKLLLSDSGFYLCAWGRSSEKLFFGSGTQLSVL.

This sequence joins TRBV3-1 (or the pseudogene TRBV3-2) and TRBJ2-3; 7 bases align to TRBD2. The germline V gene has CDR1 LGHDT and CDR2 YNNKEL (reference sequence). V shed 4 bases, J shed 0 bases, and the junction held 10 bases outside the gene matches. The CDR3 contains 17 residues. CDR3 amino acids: CASSPFGGGLSTDTQYF. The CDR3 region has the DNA TGTGCCAGCAGCCCCTTTGGCGGGGGACTCAGCACAGATACGCAGTATTTT.

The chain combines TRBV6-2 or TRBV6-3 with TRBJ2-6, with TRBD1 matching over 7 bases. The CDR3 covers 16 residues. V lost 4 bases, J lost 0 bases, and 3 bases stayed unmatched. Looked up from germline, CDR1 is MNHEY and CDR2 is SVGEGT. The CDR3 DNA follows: TGTGCCAGCAGTTTGGACAGGTTCTCTGGGGCCAACGTCCTGACTTTC. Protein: CASSLDRFSGANVLTF.